This T cell receptor (beta chain) was observed in a study of identical twins. General study results and limits: Where out-of-frame alpha sequences were twin-shared, they showed excess low generation probability.

Trimming removed 4 bases from V and 8 bases from J; junction bases left unmatched: 7. The CDR3 runs 14 residues. Germline V CDR1 and CDR2: ENHRY, SYGVKD. Unique molecular identifiers were present on the cDNA, and a universal primer site came from template switching. Each CDR3 protein is one row after TCRdb ran MiXCR on the 5' RACE reads. The table has some 900,000 distinct CDR3 sequences, approximately 13% seen once. Comment on this clonotype: What it binds is unknown.

The sample was also linked to a second study, of yellow fever vaccine responses in identical twins. That source reports: Twins' vaccine T cell responses were reported to seem partly convergent and partly personalized.

The source of this sequence is a woman aged 18 to 35 in good health. The sequenced material came from PBMCs. J is TRBJ2-1 and V is TRBV10-3; the match to TRBD1 covers 8 bases. The DNA of the CDR3 is TGTGCCATCAGTGGTGGGACAGGTGGAGATGAGCAGTTCTTC. This gives the protein CAISGGTGGDEQFF.